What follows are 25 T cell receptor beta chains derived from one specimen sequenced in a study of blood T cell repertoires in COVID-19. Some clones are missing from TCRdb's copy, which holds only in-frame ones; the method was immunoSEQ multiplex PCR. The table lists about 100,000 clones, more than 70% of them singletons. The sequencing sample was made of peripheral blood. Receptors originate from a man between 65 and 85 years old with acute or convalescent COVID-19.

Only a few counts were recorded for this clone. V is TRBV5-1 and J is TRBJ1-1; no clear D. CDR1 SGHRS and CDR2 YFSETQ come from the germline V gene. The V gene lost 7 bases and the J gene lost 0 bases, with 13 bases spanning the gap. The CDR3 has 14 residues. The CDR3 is CASGVGLMNTEAFF. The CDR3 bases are TGCGCCAGCGGTGTAGGACTGATGAACACTGAAGCTTTCTTT.

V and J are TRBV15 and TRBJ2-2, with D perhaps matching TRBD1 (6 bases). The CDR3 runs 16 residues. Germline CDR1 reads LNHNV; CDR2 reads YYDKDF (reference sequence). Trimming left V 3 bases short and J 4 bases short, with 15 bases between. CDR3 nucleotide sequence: TGTGCCACCAGCAGGGCCACAGGGTATGGCACCGGGGAGCTGTTTTTT. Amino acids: CATSRATGYGTGELFF.

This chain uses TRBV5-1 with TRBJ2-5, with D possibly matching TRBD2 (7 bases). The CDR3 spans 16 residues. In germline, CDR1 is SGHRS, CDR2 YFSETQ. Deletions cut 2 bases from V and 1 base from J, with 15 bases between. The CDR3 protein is CASSFNVAGAQETQYF. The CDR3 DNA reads TGCGCCAGCAGCTTCAACGTGGCGGGGGCCCAAGAGACCCAGTACTTC.

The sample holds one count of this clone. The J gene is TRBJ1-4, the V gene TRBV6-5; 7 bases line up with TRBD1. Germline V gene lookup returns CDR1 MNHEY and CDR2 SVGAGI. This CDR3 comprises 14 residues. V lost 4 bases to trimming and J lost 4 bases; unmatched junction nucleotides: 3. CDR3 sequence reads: CASSSQGLNEKLFF. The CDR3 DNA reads TGTGCCAGCAGTTCACAGGGGCTTAATGAAAAACTGTTTTTT.

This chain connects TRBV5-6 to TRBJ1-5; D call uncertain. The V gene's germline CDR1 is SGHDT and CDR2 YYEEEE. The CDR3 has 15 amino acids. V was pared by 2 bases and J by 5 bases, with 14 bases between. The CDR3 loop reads CASSFGRNRDQPQHF. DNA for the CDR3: TGTGCCAGCAGCTTTGGCAGGAACCGAGATCAGCCCCAGCATTTT.

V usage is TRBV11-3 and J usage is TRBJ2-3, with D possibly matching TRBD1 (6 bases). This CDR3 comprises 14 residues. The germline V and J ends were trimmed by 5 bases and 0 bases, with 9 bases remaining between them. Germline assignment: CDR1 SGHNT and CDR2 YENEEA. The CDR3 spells CASSPGQSTDTQYF. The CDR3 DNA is TGTGCCAGCAGCCCAGGACAGAGCACAGATACGCAGTATTTT.

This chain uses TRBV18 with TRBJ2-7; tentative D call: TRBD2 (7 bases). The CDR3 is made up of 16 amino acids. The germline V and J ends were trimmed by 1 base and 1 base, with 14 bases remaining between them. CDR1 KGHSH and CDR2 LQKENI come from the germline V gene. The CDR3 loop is CASSPQGGAVSYEQYF. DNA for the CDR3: TGTGCCAGCTCACCACAGGGGGGGGCTGTATCCTACGAGCAGTACTTC.

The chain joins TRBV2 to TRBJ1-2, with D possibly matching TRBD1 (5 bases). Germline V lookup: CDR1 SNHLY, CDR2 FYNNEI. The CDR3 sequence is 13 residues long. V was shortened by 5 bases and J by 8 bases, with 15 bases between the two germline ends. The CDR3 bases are TGTGCCAGCAGTACCGGGCTAGGGGAAGGCTACACCTTC. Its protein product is CASSTGLGEGYTF.

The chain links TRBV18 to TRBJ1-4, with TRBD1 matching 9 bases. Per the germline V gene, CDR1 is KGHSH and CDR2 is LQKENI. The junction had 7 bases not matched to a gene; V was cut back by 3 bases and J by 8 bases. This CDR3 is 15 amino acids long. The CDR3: CASSPSGTGSEKLFF. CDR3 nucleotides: TGTGCCAGCTCACCTTCCGGGACAGGGTCCGAAAAACTGTTTTTT.

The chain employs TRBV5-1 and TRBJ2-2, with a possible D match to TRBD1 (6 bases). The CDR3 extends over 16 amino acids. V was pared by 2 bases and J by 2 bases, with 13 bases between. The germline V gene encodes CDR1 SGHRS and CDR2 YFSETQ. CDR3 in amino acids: CASSLSGAPNTGELFF. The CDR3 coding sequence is TGCGCCAGCAGCTTATCAGGGGCGCCTAACACCGGGGAGCTGTTTTTT.

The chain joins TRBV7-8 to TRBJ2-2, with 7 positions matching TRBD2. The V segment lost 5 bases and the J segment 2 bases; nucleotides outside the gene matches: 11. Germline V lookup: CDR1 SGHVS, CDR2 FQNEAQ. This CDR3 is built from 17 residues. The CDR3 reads CASSHSVASGNTGELFF. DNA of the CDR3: TGTGCCAGCAGCCATAGTGTCGCTAGCGGAAACACCGGGGAGCTGTTTTTT.

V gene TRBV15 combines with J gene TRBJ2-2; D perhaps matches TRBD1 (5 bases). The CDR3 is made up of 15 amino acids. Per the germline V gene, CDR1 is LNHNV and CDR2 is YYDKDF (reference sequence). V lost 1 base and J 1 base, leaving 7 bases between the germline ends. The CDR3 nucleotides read TGTGCCACCAGCAGAGGACAGTTGAACACCGGGGAGCTGTTTTTT. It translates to CATSRGQLNTGELFF.

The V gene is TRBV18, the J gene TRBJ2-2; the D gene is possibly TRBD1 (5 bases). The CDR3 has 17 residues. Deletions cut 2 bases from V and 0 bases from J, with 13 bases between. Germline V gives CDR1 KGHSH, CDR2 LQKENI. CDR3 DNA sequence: TGTGCCAGCTCACCAGTAAGGGGTCGTTCGAACACCGGGGAGCTGTTTTTT. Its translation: CASSPVRGRSNTGELFF.

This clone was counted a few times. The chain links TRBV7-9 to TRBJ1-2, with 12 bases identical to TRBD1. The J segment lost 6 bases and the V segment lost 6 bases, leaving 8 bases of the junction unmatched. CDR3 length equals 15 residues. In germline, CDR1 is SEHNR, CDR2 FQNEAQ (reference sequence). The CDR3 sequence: CASSFPGQGANGYTF. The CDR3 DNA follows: TGTGCCAGCAGTTTTCCGGGACAGGGGGCGAATGGCTACACCTTC.

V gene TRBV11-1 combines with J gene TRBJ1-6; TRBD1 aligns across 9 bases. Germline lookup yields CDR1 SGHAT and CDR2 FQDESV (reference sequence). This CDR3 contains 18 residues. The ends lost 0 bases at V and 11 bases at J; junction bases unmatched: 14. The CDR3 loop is CASSLAETSGTGSPPLHF. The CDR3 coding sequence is TGTGCCAGCAGCTTAGCGGAAACGTCCGGGACAGGGAGTCCACCCCTCCACTTT.

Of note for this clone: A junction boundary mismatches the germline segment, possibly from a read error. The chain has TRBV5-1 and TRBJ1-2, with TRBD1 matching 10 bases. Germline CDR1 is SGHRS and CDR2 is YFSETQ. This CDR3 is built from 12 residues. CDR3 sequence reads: CASRRGQGENSF. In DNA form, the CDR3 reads TGCGCCAGCAGGCGAGGACAGGGGGAAAATTCCTTC.

The CDR3 sequence is CASTFDRSNQPQHF. DNA of the CDR3: TGTGCCAGCACCTTTGATCGGAGCAATCAGCCCCAGCATTTT. J is TRBJ1-5 and V is TRBV6-5, with D unclear. The germline CDR1 and CDR2 sequences are MNHEY and SVGAGI. Trimming cost V 7 bases and J 1 base, with 11 bases left between them. CDR3 size: 14 residues.

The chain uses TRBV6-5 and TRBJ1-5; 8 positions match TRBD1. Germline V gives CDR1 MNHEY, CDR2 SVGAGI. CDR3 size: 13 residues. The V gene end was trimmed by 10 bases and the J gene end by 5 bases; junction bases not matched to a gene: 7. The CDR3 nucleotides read TGTGCCACCCAGGGGGCTGGTGATCAGCCCCAGCATTTT. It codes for CATQGAGDQPQHF.

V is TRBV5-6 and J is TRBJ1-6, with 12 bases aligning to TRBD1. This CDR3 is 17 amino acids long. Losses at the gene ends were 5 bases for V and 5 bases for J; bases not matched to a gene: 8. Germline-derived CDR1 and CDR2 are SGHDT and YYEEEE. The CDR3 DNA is TGTGCCAGCAGTCGGGACAGGGGGCGAACAGATAATTCACCCCTCCACTTT. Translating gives CASSRDRGRTDNSPLHF.

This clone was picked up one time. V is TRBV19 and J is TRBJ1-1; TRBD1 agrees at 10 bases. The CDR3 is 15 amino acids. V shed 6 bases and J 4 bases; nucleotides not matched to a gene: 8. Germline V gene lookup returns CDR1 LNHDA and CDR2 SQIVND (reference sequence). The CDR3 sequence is CASSRQGASATEAFF. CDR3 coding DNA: TGTGCCAGTAGCAGACAGGGGGCGTCAGCCACTGAAGCTTTCTTT.

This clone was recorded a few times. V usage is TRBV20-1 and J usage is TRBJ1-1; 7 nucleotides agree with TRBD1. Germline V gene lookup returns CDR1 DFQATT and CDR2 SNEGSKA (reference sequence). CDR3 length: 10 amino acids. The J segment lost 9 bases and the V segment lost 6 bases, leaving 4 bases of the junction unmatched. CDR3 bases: TGCAGTGCCGACAGGGCCCAAGCTTTCTTT. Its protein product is CSADRAQAFF.

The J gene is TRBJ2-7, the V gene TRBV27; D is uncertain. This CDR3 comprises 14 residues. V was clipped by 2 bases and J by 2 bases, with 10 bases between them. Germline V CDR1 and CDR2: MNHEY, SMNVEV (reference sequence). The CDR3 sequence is CASSLNYPAYEQYF. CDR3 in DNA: TGTGCCAGCAGTTTAAACTACCCCGCCTACGAGCAGTACTTC.

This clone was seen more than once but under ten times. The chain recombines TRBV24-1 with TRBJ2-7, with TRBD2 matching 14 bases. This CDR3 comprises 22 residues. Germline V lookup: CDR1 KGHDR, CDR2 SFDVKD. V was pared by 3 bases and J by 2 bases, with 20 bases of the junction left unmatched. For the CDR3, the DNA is TGTGCCACCAGTGATGGGGCCCGGGGAACGGGACTAGCGGGGGTCCGCACCTACGAGCAGTACTTC. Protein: CATSDGARGTGLAGVRTYEQYF.

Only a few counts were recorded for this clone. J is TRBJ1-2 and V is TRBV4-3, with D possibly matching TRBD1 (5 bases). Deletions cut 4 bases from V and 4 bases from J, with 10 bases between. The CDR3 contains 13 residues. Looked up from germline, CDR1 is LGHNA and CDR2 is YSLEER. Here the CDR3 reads CASSPQGGYGYTF. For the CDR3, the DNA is TGCGCCAGCAGCCCCCAGGGAGGCTATGGCTACACCTTC.

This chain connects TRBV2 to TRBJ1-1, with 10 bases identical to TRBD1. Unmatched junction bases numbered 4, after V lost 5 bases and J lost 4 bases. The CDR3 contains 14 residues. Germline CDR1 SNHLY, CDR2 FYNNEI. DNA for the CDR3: TGTGCCAGCAGTAGGGACAGGGGCGGCACTGAAGCTTTCTTT. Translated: CASSRDRGGTEAFF.